This passage covers 8 T cell receptor beta chains from one sample sequenced in a study of CXCR3-negative and CXCR3-positive naive CD8 T cells. UMI-labeled TRB cDNA libraries were prepared by 5' RACE. TCRdb reprocessed the 5' RACE reads, with one entry per CDR3 protein and no DNA. The data include more than 9,500 distinct CDR3 sequences; the top ten clones carry roughly 1%. The sequenced sample was naive CXCR3- CD8+ T cells from blood. Subset here: CD45RO-CCR7+CD27+CD95- naive CD8+ T cells lacking CXCR3 (TNR3-). The source of these receptors is a human donor in good health. Some clones in this sample may be carry-over from other donors' samples.

Considering frequency, this clonotype is medium-sized. The CDR3 sequence is CASIPAGEEKLFF. The gene calls are TRBV7-9 and TRBJ1-4; as DNA is missing, the TRBD1 call by TCRdb cannot be tested. CDR1 SEHNR and CDR2 FQNEAQ come from the germline V gene (reference sequence). This CDR3 spans 13 amino acids.

This rearrangement joins TRBV20-1 to TRBJ2-5. This CDR3 spans 16 amino acids. Germline CDR1 and CDR2: DFQATT and SNEGSKA (reference sequence). CDR3 in amino acids: CSARVLGERSWETQYF.

This sequence joins TRBV6-2 or TRBV6-3 and TRBJ2-1; as DNA is missing, the TRBD1 call by TCRdb cannot be tested. Germline V gives CDR1 MNHEY, CDR2 SVGEGT. This CDR3 is built from 15 residues. This CDR3 reads CASSERERVQIEQFF.

This rearrangement joins TRBV5-1 to TRBJ2-1. The CDR3 spans 14 residues. Germline CDR1 reads SGHRS; CDR2 reads YFSETQ. CDR3: CASSDRDSYNEQFF.

This clonotype is deemed medium-sized by its frequency. The V and J genes are TRBV3-1 and TRBJ2-5; TCRdb's D call of TRBD2 is untestable without DNA. Germline loops: CDR1 LGHDT, CDR2 YNNKEL (reference sequence). This CDR3 has 16 amino acids. The CDR3 spells CASSHDSGLASETQYF.

The chain combines TRBV19 with TRBJ2-1; TCRdb's D call of TRBD2 is untestable without DNA. This CDR3 region has 14 residues. The germline gives CDR1 LNHDA, CDR2 SQIVND (reference sequence). CDR3 region: CASRGLNSYNEQFF. Combining the CDR3 with reference TRBV19 and TRBJ2-1 gives the whole variable domain DGGITQSPKYLFRKEGQNVTLSCEQNLNHDAMYWYRQDPGQGLRLIYYSQIVNDFQKGDIAEGYSVSREKKESFPLTVTSAQKNPTAFYLCASRGLNSYNEQFFGPGTRLTVL.

This clonotype registers medium-sized by frequency. V is TRBV4-2 and J is TRBJ2-1; lacking DNA, the TRBD1 call made by TCRdb goes unchecked. The CDR3 spans 15 residues. Germline CDR1 LGHNA, CDR2 YNFKEQ. This CDR3 is CASSQDRGLGNEQFF.

The chain links TRBV29-1 to TRBJ2-2. The CDR3 runs to 14 residues. Per germline, CDR1 SQVTM and CDR2 ANQGSEA. CDR3 amino acids: CSVEEGFNTGELFF.